A single sample gave rise to the 13 T cell receptor beta chains below, sequenced in a study of identical twins. TCRdb re-called the 5' RACE reads through MiXCR, storing one row per CDR3 protein. Among approximately 210,000 distinct CDR3 sequences listed, about 15% were seen once. Separately, the same data were catalogued under a study of T cells expressing NK-cell markers.

Specimen: CD8+ T cells sorted from blood. The receptors originated from a woman aged 18-29 years in good health.

This clonotype was seen a handful of times. V gene TRBV27 combines with J gene TRBJ1-6; no reliable D call. The germline V gene encodes CDR1 MNHEY and CDR2 SMNVEV (reference sequence). Trimming took 7 bases from V and 9 from J, leaving 13 bases between them. The CDR3 spans 13 residues. In nucleotides, the CDR3 is TGTGCCAGCAACCACAGAAGAGGTTCACCCCTCCACTTT. This encodes CASNHRRGSPLHF.

A few counts support this clonotype. This rearrangement joins TRBV6-1 to TRBJ2-3; 7 nucleotides align to TRBD1. This CDR3 has 15 amino acids. The germline CDR1 and CDR2 sequences are MNHNS and SASEGT. Trimming removed 1 base from V and 4 bases from J; junction bases left unmatched: 5. The CDR3 DNA reads TGTGCCAGCAGTGAAGGGCAGGGGGTCGCAGATACGCAGTATTTT. It translates to CASSEGQGVADTQYF.

This chain links TRBV12-3 or TRBV12-4 with TRBJ2-1, with D tentatively TRBD1 or TRBD2 (6 bases each). V gave up 6 bases and J gave up 5 bases, with 23 bases separating them. There are 17 residues in the CDR3. This chain's CDR3 is CASSHPNTGRRNNEQFF. The CDR3 bases are TGTGCCAGCAGCCATCCAAATACAGGGAGGAGGAACAATGAGCAGTTCTTC.

The chain carries TRBV2 and TRBJ1-2, with D unclear. Germline CDR1 SNHLY, CDR2 FYNNEI. CDR3 size: 16 residues. V shed 7 bases and J shed 5 bases, with 23 bases lying between them. This CDR3 reads CASNSRRRRLLYGYTF. As DNA, the CDR3 is TGTGCCAGCAACAGCCGCCGCCGACGGTTACTATATGGCTACACCTTC.

This rearrangement joins TRBV7-9 to TRBJ2-7, with 7 bases lining up with TRBD2. The trim removed 5 bases at V and 11 bases at J, leaving 12 bases unmatched. CDR3 size: 13 residues. Germline V CDR1 and CDR2: SEHNR, FQNEAQ (reference sequence). Written as DNA, the CDR3 is TGTGCCAGCAGCCCCAGGGAGGGCTGGGAGGAGTACTTC. Translated, it gives CASSPREGWEEYF.

This clonotype has a handful of counts. The rearrangement joins TRBV5-6 to TRBJ2-1, with 9 bases identical to TRBD1. In germline, CDR1 is SGHDT, CDR2 YYEEEE. The CDR3 has 14 residues. V was pared by 3 bases and J by 8 bases, with 6 bases of the junction left unmatched. CDR3 sequence (DNA): TGTGCCAGCAGCTCGGACAGGGGAAGGGATGAGCAGTTCTTC. Protein product: CASSSDRGRDEQFF.

The rearrangement joins TRBV6-5 to TRBJ2-3, with 10 bases identical to TRBD2. CDR3 size: 18 residues. The trim removed 2 bases at V and 3 bases at J, leaving 11 bases unmatched. Germline V gene sequence: CDR1 MNHEY, CDR2 SVGAGI. The CDR3 sequence: CASSYAASGSMGTDTQYF. CDR3 DNA: TGTGCCAGCAGTTACGCGGCTAGCGGGAGTATGGGGACAGATACGCAGTATTTT.

The chain employs TRBV7-2 and TRBJ1-4; perhaps TRBD1 as D (5 bases). V shed 5 bases and J shed 0 bases, with 10 bases lying between them. The germline V gene has CDR1 SGHTA and CDR2 FQGNSA. This CDR3 comprises 15 residues. Written as DNA, the CDR3 is TGTGCCAGCAGCCCTCGAGGGGCAACTAATGAAAAACTGTTTTTT. Encoded protein: CASSPRGATNEKLFF.

This clonotype has only a few counts. The V call is TRBV7-8, the J call TRBJ2-5, with D possibly being TRBD1 (6 bases). The CDR3 is 13 residues long. V lost 5 bases to trimming and J lost 7 bases, with 14 bases between them. CDR1 and CDR2 from the germline V gene are SGHVS and FQNEAQ. The CDR3 DNA sequence: TGTGCCAGCAGCAGACCAGGGGTAGCGACCCAGTACTTC. It yields the protein CASSRPGVATQYF.

This clonotype was counted at least ten times. The rearrangement joins TRBV12-3 or TRBV12-4 to TRBJ2-1; 9 bases match TRBD2. With V trimmed by 5 bases and J by 13 bases, 3 bases remained unmatched. CDR3 length: 11 amino acids. The CDR3 spells CASSSGGLQFF. CDR3 nucleotide sequence: TGTGCCAGCAGTAGCGGGGGGTTACAGTTCTTC.

The rearrangement uses TRBV6-2 or TRBV6-3 and TRBJ2-1; TRBD1 matches 10 bases. J was trimmed by 1 base and V by 2 bases; bases with no gene match: 20. CDR1 MNHEY and CDR2 SVGEGT come from the germline V gene. The length of the CDR3 is 22 residues. The CDR3 region has the DNA TGTGCCAGCAGTTACCCCCTGGGACAGGGGAACGGGGCCTCTAAGTCCTACAATGAGCAGTTCTTC. It specifies CASSYPLGQGNGASKSYNEQFF.

This clonotype was detected a few times. This sequence joins TRBV3-1 and TRBJ2-3; D not certain. CDR3 length: 19 amino acids. Trimming pared 3 bases from V and 6 bases from J, leaving 28 bases between. Germline CDR1 LGHDT, CDR2 YNNKEL (reference sequence). CDR3 DNA sequence: TGTGCCAGCAGCCAGTTAGGTTGGGCTCTTGAACCCTGGCGGGATACGCAGTATTTT. Its protein product is CASSQLGWALEPWRDTQYF.

The rearrangement uses TRBV12-3 or TRBV12-4 and TRBJ1-1; a weak D match, TRBD1 (6 bases). Trimming took off 7 bases at V and 5 bases at J, with 20 bases between the two ends. The length of the CDR3 is 15 residues. The DNA of the CDR3 is TGTGCCAGCAATCCTTGGGAGGGGAGGGGGACTGAAGCTTTCTTT. Translating gives CASNPWEGRGTEAFF.